This passage covers 20 T cell receptor beta chains from one sample sequenced in a study of T cells in Graves' hyperthyroidism and ophthalmopathy. Amplified TCR beta CDR3 regions came from RNA transcripts. An initial round of RT-PCR targeting the TCR CDR3 relied on the HTBI primer set. In TCRdb, the multiplex PCR reads were re-called with MiXCR into one record per CDR3 protein. Of 300,000 to 450,000 distinct CDR3 sequences listed, less than 20% were seen once; the top ten hold about 27%. Sequencing was done on a sample of blood. Receptors originate from a woman between 18 and 29 years old with Graves' hyperthyroidism that later progressed to Graves' ophthalmopathy.

This clonotype was counted at least ten times. The chain is built from TRBV12-3 or TRBV12-4 and TRBJ1-5; 8 bases agree with TRBD1. CDR3 length equals 14 residues. V lost 4 bases and J lost 9; bases outside the gene matches: 8. CDR3 nucleotide sequence: TGTGCCAGCAGTTCAGGGGGCCCCTCAGGGCCCCAGCATTTT. It specifies CASSSGGPSGPQHF.

The rearrangement joins TRBV25-1 to TRBJ1-2; 11 bases align to TRBD1. Unmatched junction bases numbered 12, after V lost 6 bases and J lost 6 bases. CDR3 length: 16 amino acids. Germline CDR1 reads MGHDK; CDR2 reads SYGVNS. CDR3: CASRPDRGLAPHGYTF. In DNA, the CDR3 is TGTGCCAGCAGACCGGACAGGGGGCTAGCCCCCCATGGCTACACCTTC.

The gene calls are TRBV29-1 and TRBJ1-3; D gene unclear. This CDR3 has 15 amino acids. V was trimmed by 0 bases and J by 0 bases, leaving 9 bases between them. Germline loops: CDR1 SQVTM, CDR2 ANQGSEA. CDR3 amino acids: CSVEDLAASGNTIYF. CDR3 nucleotides: TGCAGCGTTGAAGATCTGGCGGCCTCTGGAAACACCATATATTTT.

Worth noting for this clonotype: This sequence may be a read error, since a much larger clone differs from it by one base. This rearrangement joins TRBV3-1 to TRBJ2-6, with D perhaps assigned TRBD1 or TRBD2 (5 bases each). Germline V gene data show CDR1 as LGHDT and CDR2 as YNNKEL (reference sequence). This CDR3 has 18 residues. Here the CDR3 DNA reads TGTGCCAGCAGCCAAGTTGAGGGATTGAGCTCTGGGGCCAACGTCCCGACTTTC. Residues: CASSQVEGLSSGANVPTF.

This clonotype showed up many times. V usage is TRBV19 and J usage is TRBJ2-2; D unresolved. Trimming left V 2 bases short and J 3 bases short, with 7 bases between. CDR3 length: 14 residues. Per germline, CDR1 LNHDA and CDR2 SQIVND (reference sequence). The DNA of the CDR3 is TGTGCCAGTAGTATAAGGCCTGACACCGGGGAGCTGTTTTTT. Its protein product is CASSIRPDTGELFF. Full variable domain (outside the CDR3, taken from reference TRBV19 and TRBJ2-2): DGGITQSPKYLFRKEGQNVTLSCEQNLNHDAMYWYRQDPGQGLRLIYYSQIVNDFQKGDIAEGYSVSREKKESFPLTVTSAQKNPTAFYLCASSIRPDTGELFFGEGSRLTVL.

In this sample, this clonotype turned up many times. The chain couples TRBV20-1 to TRBJ1-5; 7 bases agree with TRBD1. The CDR3 is 16 residues long. The junction had 11 bases not matched to a gene; V was cut back by 6 bases and J by 0 bases. The germline V gene encodes CDR1 DFQATT and CDR2 SNEGSKA (reference sequence). CDR3 sequence reads: CSAIGGTVYSNQPQHF. CDR3 bases: TGCAGTGCCATTGGGGGGACAGTCTATAGCAATCAGCCCCAGCATTTT.

This rearrangement joins TRBV6-1 to TRBJ1-1, with 8 nucleotides matching TRBD1. Germline CDR1 is MNHNS and CDR2 is SASEGT. There are 12 residues in the CDR3. The junction had 7 bases not matched to a gene; V was cut back by 6 bases and J by 10 bases. Here the CDR3 DNA reads TGTGCCAGCAGGGACAGGGAAAGGAGAGCTTTCTTT. As protein: CASRDRERRAFF.

There are many counts of this clonotype. The V gene is TRBV2, the J gene TRBJ2-3, with 8 bases identical to TRBD2. The CDR3 is 15 residues long. Germline V gene data show CDR1 as SNHLY and CDR2 as FYNNEI. Losses at the gene ends were 7 bases for V and 4 bases for J; bases not matched to a gene: 10. For the CDR3, the DNA is TGTGCCAGCATAGTTACTAGCGGATACGCAGATACGCAGTATTTT. Translation: CASIVTSGYADTQYF. The full variable domain, rest sourced from reference TRBV2 and TRBJ2-3, is EPEVTQTPSHQVTQMGQEVILRCVPISNHLYFYWYRQILGQKVEFLVSFYNNEISEKSEIFDDQFSVERPDGSNFTLKIRSTKLEDSAMYFCASIVTSGYADTQYFGPGTRLTVL.

V gene TRBV29-1 combines with J gene TRBJ2-5; 13 nucleotides line up with TRBD2. J lost 6 bases, V lost 6 bases, and 7 bases had no gene match. CDR3 length: 14 amino acids. CDR1 and CDR2 from the germline V gene are SQVTM and ANQGSEA. The CDR3, as DNA: TGCAGCGTGGAACCGGGACTAGCGGGAAAGACCCAGTACTTC. Its protein product is CSVEPGLAGKTQYF.

This clonotype was counted many times. The rearrangement joins TRBV4-2 to TRBJ2-1; 10 nucleotides match TRBD2. The CDR3 covers 16 residues. Unmatched junction bases numbered 7, after V lost 0 bases and J lost 8 bases. CDR1 is LGHNA, CDR2 YNFKEQ, per germline. CDR3 amino acids: CASSQELAGYPHEQFF. CDR3 coding DNA: TGTGCCAGCAGCCAAGAACTAGCGGGATACCCCCATGAGCAGTTCTTC.

This clonotype was observed at least ten times. The rearrangement joins TRBV20-1 to TRBJ2-7; D may correspond to TRBD1 or TRBD2 (5 bases each). V shed 6 bases and J shed 3 bases, with 21 bases lying between them. The CDR3 has 15 residues. Germline-derived CDR1 and CDR2 are DFQATT and SNEGSKA (reference sequence). CDR3 residues: CSALPEGQWDYEQYF. CDR3 bases: TGCAGTGCCCTGCCCGAGGGGCAGTGGGACTACGAGCAGTACTTC.

This clonotype appeared a few times. The chain links TRBV7-9 to TRBJ2-1; possible D gene TRBD1, 6 bases. The CDR3 is 16 amino acids. V lost 5 bases to trimming and J lost 3 bases, with 17 bases between them. CDR1 and CDR2 (germline): SEHNR, FQNEAQ (reference sequence). The CDR3 coding sequence is TGTGCCAGCAGCCAGGGGCCCCCGGGGAACTACAATGAGCAGTTCTTC. Protein: CASSQGPPGNYNEQFF.

The CDR3 region has the DNA TGTGCCAGCAGCCAAGGGGAGGACAGTTACGAGCAGTACTTC. This encodes CASSQGEDSYEQYF. This chain connects TRBV11-1 to TRBJ2-7; D tentatively reads TRBD1 or TRBD2 (6 bases each). The V gene lost 5 bases and the J gene lost 4 bases, with 15 bases spanning the gap. CDR3 size: 14 residues. Germline assignment: CDR1 SGHAT and CDR2 FQDESV (reference sequence). Full variable domain (rest looked up from reference TRBV11-1 and TRBJ2-7): EAEVAQSPRYKITEKSQAVAFWCDPISGHATLYWYRQILGQGPELLVQFQDESVVDDSQLPKDRFSAERLKGVDSTLKIQPAELGDSAMYLCASSQGEDSYEQYFGPGTRLTVT.

This clonotype occurred many times. V is TRBV20-1 and J is TRBJ1-2; D is possibly TRBD1 (5 bases). V lost 0 bases and J lost 4, with 12 bases in between. CDR1 and CDR2 from the germline V gene are DFQATT and SNEGSKA (reference sequence). The length of the CDR3 is 14 residues. The DNA of the CDR3 is TGCAGTGCTAGAGAGGAGGGGTACGCCTATGGCTACACCTTC. Amino acid sequence: CSAREEGYAYGYTF.

This clonotype was recorded a few times. One end of the junction is discordant with germline, which a read error may explain. This chain uses TRBV12-3 or TRBV12-4 with TRBJ1-1; D is ambiguous. There are 12 residues in the CDR3. The CDR3 region is CAGSFRVSEAFF. CDR3 DNA: TGTGCCGGCAGTTTTCGGGTGTCTGAAGCTTTCTTT.

V gene TRBV7-9 combines with J gene TRBJ1-3; D is ambiguous. Germline V gene sequence: CDR1 SEHNR, CDR2 FQNEAQ (reference sequence). This CDR3 comprises 14 residues. Trimming shortened V by 3 bases and J by 2 bases, and 8 bases separated the two germline ends. CDR3 residues: CASSFRTAGNTIYF. DNA of the CDR3: TGTGCCAGCAGCTTCCGGACTGCTGGAAACACCATATATTTT. The complete variable domain, with remaining parts taken from reference TRBV7-9 and TRBJ1-3, reads DTGVSQNPRHKITKRGQNVTFRCDPISEHNRLYWYRQTLGQGPEFLTYFQNEAQLEKSRLLSDRFSAERPKGSFSTLEIQRTEQGDSAMYLCASSFRTAGNTIYFGEGSWLTVV.

As regards this clonotype: A much more abundant neighbour one base away suggests this may be a read error. The chain has TRBV7-2 and TRBJ1-6, with 8 positions matching TRBD1. With V trimmed by 1 base and J by 11 bases, 10 bases remained unmatched. The CDR3 is 16 residues long. The germline gives CDR1 SGHTA, CDR2 FQGNSA. This CDR3 is CASSLVWGQERTPLHF. The CDR3 DNA reads TGTGCCAGCAGCTTAGTGTGGGGACAGGAGAGGACACCCCTCCACTTT.

The chain carries TRBV5-1 and TRBJ1-2, with D perhaps matching TRBD1 (6 bases). V lost 4 bases to trimming and J lost 5 bases, with 15 bases between them. CDR1 is SGHRS and CDR2 is YFSETQ in the germline V gene. The CDR3 runs to 14 residues. Written as DNA, the CDR3 is TGCGCCAGCAGCCGACTGGGGGGGCAATATGGCTACACCTTC. The encoded protein is CASSRLGGQYGYTF.

This clonotype has ten or more counts. The J gene is TRBJ1-1, the V gene TRBV6-1; 9 bases map to TRBD1. CDR1 and CDR2 (germline): MNHNS, SASEGT. CDR3 size: 11 residues. V was clipped by 5 bases and J by 11 bases; unmatched bases: 3. The CDR3 loop is CASSTGTGAFF. DNA of the CDR3: TGTGCCAGCAGTACCGGGACAGGGGCTTTCTTT.

The CDR3 region has the DNA TGTGCCAGCAGCTTAGCGGAAGCGGCCGATGGCTACACCTTC. Translation: CASSLAEAADGYTF. V usage is TRBV7-9 and J usage is TRBJ1-2; D call uncertain. V lost 0 bases and J 6 bases, leaving 11 bases between the germline ends. There are 14 residues in the CDR3. Germline loops: CDR1 SEHNR, CDR2 FQNEAQ (reference sequence).